This entry describes one T cell receptor beta chain. The antigen remains unidentified. The germline V gene has CDR1 SGHKS and CDR2 YYEKEE (reference sequence). The CDR3 consists of 12 residues. The V gene lost 2 bases and the J gene lost 2 bases, with 3 bases spanning the gap. TCRdb keeps only in-frame clones here, not all; method: immunoSEQ multiplex PCR. Found here are approximately 150,000 clones, roughly 90% of them singletons; the top ten hold 1.4%. The data were taken from a study of T cell responses to AZD1222 COVID-19 vaccine. Study information: Both about-4-week and about-12-week second-dose recipients were combined. Study results and caveats: Variant regions that are unmutated are reportedly the target of nearly half of spike-specific TCRs.

This chain connects TRBV5-5 to TRBJ2-3; D not resolved. Sequencing was performed on peripheral blood, taken on day 0 of AZD1222 vaccination. The receptor was isolated from an adult in good health. The CDR3: CASSLTTDTQYF. In DNA form, the CDR3 reads TGTGCCAGCAGCTTAACCACAGATACGCAGTATTTT.